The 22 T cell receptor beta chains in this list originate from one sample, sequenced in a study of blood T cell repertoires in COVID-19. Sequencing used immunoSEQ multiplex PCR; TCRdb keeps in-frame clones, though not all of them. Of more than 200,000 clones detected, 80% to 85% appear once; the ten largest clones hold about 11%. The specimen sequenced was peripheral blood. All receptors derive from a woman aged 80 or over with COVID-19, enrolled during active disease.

The chain's CDR3 is CASSPWKDRANNEQFF. The CDR3 DNA follows: TGTGCCAGCAGTCCGTGGAAGGACAGAGCGAACAATGAGCAGTTCTTC. V and J are TRBV7-8 and TRBJ2-1, with D perhaps matching TRBD1 (6 bases). Germline V gene lookup returns CDR1 SGHVS and CDR2 FQNEAQ. CDR3 length: 16 residues. The V end was cut by 6 bases, the J end by 5 bases, with 20 bases between.

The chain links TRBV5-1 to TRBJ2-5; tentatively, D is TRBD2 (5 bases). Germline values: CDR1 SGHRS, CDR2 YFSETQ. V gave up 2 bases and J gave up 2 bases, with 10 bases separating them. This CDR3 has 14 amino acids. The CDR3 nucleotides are TGCGCCAGCAGCTTTCACGGGGTTCAAGAGACCCAGTACTTC. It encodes CASSFHGVQETQYF.

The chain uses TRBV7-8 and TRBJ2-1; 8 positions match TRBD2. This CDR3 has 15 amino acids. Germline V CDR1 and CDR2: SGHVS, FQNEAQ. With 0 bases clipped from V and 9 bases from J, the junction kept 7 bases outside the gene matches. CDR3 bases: TGTGCCAGCAGCTTAGCGCTCGGGGGGGCCGGTGAGCAGTTCTTC. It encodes CASSLALGGAGEQFF.

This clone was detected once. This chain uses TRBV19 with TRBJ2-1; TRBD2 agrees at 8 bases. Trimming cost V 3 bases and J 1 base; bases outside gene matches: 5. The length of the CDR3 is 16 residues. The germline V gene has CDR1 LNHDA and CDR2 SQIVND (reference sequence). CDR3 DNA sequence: TGTGCCAGTAGTATTCCGGGGGGGAAATCCTACAATGAGCAGTTCTTC. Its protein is CASSIPGGKSYNEQFF.

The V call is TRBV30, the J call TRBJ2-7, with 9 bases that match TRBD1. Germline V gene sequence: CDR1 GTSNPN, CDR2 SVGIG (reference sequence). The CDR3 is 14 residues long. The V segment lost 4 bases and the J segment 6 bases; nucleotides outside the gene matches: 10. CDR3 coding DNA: TGTGCCTGGACCAGTCCCGGGACAGGGACCGAGCAGTACTTC. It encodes CAWTSPGTGTEQYF.

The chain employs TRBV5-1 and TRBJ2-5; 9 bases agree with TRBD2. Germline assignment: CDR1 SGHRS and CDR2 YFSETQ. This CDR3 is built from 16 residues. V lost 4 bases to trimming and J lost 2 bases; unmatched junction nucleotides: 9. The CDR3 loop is CASSPRLADFQETQYF. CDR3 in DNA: TGCGCCAGCAGCCCTAGACTAGCGGACTTTCAAGAGACCCAGTACTTC.

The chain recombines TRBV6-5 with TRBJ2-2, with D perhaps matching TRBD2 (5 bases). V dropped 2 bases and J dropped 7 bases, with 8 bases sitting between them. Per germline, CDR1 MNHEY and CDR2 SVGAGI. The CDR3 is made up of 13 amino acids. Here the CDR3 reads CASSYRLSGELFF. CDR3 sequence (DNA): TGTGCCAGCAGTTACAGACTAAGCGGGGAGCTGTTTTTT.

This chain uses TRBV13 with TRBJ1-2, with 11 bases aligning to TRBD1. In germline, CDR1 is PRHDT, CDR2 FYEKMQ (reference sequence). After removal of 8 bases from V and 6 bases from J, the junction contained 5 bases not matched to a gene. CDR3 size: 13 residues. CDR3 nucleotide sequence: TGTGCCAGCGGATGGGACAGGGGGAATGGCTACACCTTC. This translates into CASGWDRGNGYTF.

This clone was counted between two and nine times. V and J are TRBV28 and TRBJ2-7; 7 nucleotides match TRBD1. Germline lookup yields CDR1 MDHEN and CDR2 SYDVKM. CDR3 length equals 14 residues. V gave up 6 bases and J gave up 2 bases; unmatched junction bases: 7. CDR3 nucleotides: TGTGCCAGCAGAATGACAGGGACCACCTACGAGCAGTACTTC. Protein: CASRMTGTTYEQYF.

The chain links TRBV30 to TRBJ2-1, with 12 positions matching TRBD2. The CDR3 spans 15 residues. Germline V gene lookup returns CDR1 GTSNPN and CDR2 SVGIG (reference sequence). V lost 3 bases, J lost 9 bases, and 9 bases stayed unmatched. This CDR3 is CAWSASGGAYSEQFF. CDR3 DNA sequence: TGTGCCTGGAGCGCTAGCGGGGGGGCTTATAGTGAGCAGTTCTTC.

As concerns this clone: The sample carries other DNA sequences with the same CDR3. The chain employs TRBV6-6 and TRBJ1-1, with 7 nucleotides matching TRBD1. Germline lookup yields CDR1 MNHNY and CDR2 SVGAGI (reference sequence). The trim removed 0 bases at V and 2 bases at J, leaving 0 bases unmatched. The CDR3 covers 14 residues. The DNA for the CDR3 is TGTGCCAGCAGTTACTCAGGGGGCAACACTGAAGCTTTCTTT. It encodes CASSYSGGNTEAFF.

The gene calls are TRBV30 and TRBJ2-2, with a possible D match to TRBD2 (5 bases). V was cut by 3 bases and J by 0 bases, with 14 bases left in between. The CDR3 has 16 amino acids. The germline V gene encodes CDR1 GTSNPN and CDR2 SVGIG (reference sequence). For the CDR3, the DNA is TGTGCCTGGAGGACGGGTGGACTCGCGAACACCGGGGAGCTGTTTTTT. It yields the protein CAWRTGGLANTGELFF.

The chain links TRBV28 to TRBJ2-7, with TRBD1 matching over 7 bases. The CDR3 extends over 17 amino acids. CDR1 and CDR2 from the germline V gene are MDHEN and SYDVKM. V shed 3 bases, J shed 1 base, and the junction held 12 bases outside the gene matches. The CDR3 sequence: CASSFALGQPSSYEQYF. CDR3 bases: TGTGCCAGCAGTTTCGCCCTGGGACAGCCATCATCCTACGAGCAGTACTTC.

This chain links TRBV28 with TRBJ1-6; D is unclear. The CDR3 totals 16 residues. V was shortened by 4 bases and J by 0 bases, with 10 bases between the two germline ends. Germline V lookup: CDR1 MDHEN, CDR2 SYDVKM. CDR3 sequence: CASSSYVSSYNSPLHF. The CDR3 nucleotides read TGTGCCAGCAGTTCTTACGTGAGCTCCTATAATTCACCCCTCCACTTT.

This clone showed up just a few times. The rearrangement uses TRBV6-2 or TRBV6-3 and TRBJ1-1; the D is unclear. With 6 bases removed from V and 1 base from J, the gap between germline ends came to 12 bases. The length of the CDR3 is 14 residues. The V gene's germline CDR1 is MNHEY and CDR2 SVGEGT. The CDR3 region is CASSPGGANTEAFF. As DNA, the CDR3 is TGTGCCAGCAGCCCCGGAGGAGCGAACACTGAAGCTTTCTTT.

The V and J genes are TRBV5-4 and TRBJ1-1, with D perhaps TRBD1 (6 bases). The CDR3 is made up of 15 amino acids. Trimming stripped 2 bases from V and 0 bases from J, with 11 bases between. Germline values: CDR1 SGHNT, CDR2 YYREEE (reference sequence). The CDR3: CASSLGGQMNTEAFF. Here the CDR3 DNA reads TGTGCCAGCAGCTTAGGAGGACAGATGAACACTGAAGCTTTCTTT.

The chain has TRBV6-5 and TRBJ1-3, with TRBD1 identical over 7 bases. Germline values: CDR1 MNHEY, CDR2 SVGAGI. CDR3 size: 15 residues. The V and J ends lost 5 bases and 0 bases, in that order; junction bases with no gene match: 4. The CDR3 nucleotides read TGTGCCAGCAGTCAGGACAGGTTCTCTGGAAACACCATATATTTT. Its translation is CASSQDRFSGNTIYF.

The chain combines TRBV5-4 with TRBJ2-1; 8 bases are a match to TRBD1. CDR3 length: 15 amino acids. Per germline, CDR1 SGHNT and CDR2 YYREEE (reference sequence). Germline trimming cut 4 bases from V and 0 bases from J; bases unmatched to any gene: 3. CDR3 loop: CASSATGGSYNEQFF. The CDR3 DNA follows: TGTGCCAGCAGCGCTACAGGGGGCTCCTACAATGAGCAGTTCTTC.

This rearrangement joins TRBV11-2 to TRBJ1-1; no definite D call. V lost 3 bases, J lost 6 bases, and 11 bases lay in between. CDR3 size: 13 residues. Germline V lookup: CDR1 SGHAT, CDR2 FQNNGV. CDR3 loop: CASSFGSVAEAFF. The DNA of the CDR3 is TGTGCCAGCAGCTTCGGCAGCGTCGCTGAAGCTTTCTTT.

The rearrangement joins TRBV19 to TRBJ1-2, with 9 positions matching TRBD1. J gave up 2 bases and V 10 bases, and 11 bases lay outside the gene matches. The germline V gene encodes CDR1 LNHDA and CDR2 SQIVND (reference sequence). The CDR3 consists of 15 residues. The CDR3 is CATRTGAQSNYGYTF. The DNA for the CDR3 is TGTGCCACCAGGACAGGGGCACAATCCAACTATGGCTACACCTTC. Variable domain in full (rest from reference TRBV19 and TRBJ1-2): DGGITQSPKYLFRKEGQNVTLSCEQNLNHDAMYWYRQDPGQGLRLIYYSQIVNDFQKGDIAEGYSVSREKKESFPLTVTSAQKNPTAFYLCATRTGAQSNYGYTFGSGTRLTVV.

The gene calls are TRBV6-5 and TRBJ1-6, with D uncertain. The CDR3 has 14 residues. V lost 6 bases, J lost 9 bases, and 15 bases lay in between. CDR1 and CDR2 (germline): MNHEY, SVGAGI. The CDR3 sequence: CASRSRASGSPLHF. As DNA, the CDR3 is TGTGCCAGCAGGTCCCGCGCCTCGGGTTCACCCCTCCACTTT.

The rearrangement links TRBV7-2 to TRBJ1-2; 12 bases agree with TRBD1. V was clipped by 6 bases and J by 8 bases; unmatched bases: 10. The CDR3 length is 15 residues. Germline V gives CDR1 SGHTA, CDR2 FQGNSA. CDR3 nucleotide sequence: TGTGCCAGCAGTTCGCCGGGACAGGGGGCGCAAGGCTACACCTTC. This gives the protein CASSSPGQGAQGYTF.